These 19 T cell receptor beta chains were sequenced from one sample in a study of blood T cell repertoires in COVID-19. This table comes from immunoSEQ multiplex PCR, and its TCRdb copy is limited to in-frame clones, with some not included. The data show about 210,000 clones, with approximately 81% seen just once and less than 5.5% held by the top ten. What was sequenced was peripheral blood. These TCRs come from a woman older than 75 with acute or convalescent COVID-19.

V and J are TRBV24-1 and TRBJ1-5, with a possible D match to TRBD1 (5 bases). In germline, CDR1 is KGHDR, CDR2 SFDVKD. The CDR3 loop spans 13 amino acids. V lost 4 bases and J lost 7, with 10 bases in between. CDR3 amino acids: CATSEGEGQPQHF. Written as DNA, the CDR3 is TGTGCCACCAGTGAGGGGGAGGGGCAGCCCCAGCATTTT.

The chain is built from TRBV5-1 and TRBJ2-2, with no clear D. Germline-derived CDR1 and CDR2 are SGHRS and YFSETQ. CDR3 length: 16 residues. V lost 3 bases, J lost 1 base, and 13 bases lay in between. The CDR3 DNA is TGCGCCAGCAGCTCCCCGGCGGTGGGGAACACCGGGGAGCTGTTTTTT. It translates to CASSSPAVGNTGELFF.

This chain uses TRBV7-2 with TRBJ2-3; D is undetermined. The CDR3 totals 14 residues. The germline gives CDR1 SGHTA, CDR2 FQGNSA. The V end was cut by 2 bases, the J end by 5 bases, with 11 bases between. This CDR3 reads CASSLPRVGDTQYF. In DNA form, the CDR3 reads TGTGCCAGCAGCTTACCACGGGTAGGAGATACGCAGTATTTT. Together with reference TRBV7-2 and TRBJ2-3, the CDR3 gives the full variable domain: GAGVSQSPSNKVTEKGKDVELRCDPISGHTALYWYRQSLGQGLEFLIYFQGNSAPDKSGLPSDRFSAERTGGSVSTLTIQRTQQEDSAVYLCASSLPRVGDTQYFGPGTRLTVL.

The rearrangement joins TRBV18 to TRBJ2-3, with 8 bases aligning to TRBD1. This CDR3 has 16 residues. V was pared by 7 bases and J by 0 bases, with 9 bases of the junction left unmatched. Germline CDR1 KGHSH, CDR2 LQKENI. The CDR3 coding sequence is TGTGCCAGCTGCAAACAGACAGGGGCGAGCACAGATACGCAGTATTTT. Residues: CASCKQTGASTDTQYF.

The V gene is TRBV5-1, the J gene TRBJ2-7, with D perhaps matching TRBD2 (6 bases). The V end was cut by 3 bases, the J end by 3 bases, with 22 bases between. The CDR3 spans 17 residues. Germline CDR1 SGHRS, CDR2 YFSETQ. CDR3 protein: CASSSGYNTGLFYEQYF. DNA for the CDR3: TGCGCCAGCAGCTCGGGGTATAATACGGGACTCTTCTACGAGCAGTACTTC.

This chain connects TRBV12-3 or TRBV12-4 to TRBJ1-1; tentative D call: TRBD1 (6 bases). V gave up 3 bases and J gave up 10 bases, with 12 bases separating them. The CDR3 is 12 residues long. The CDR3 region is CASSFQGWGAFF. CDR3 coding DNA: TGTGCCAGCAGTTTTCAGGGGTGGGGAGCTTTCTTT.

The chain employs TRBV27 and TRBJ1-1, with a weak D call TRBD1 (6 bases). V shed 6 bases and J shed 8 bases, with 19 bases lying between them. Germline assignment: CDR1 MNHEY and CDR2 SMNVEV (reference sequence). The CDR3 runs 14 residues. The CDR3 coding sequence is TGTGCCAGCAGGAACGCTAAACAGGGCATCGAAGCTTTCTTT. Translation gives CASRNAKQGIEAFF.

The chain has TRBV5-1 and TRBJ2-2; D is possibly TRBD2 (6 bases). This CDR3 is 15 amino acids long. In germline, CDR1 is SGHRS, CDR2 YFSETQ. V lost 0 bases and J 5 bases, leaving 11 bases between the germline ends. DNA of the CDR3: TGCGCCAGCAGCTTGGATGTGGGGGGTACCGGGGAGCTGTTTTTT. This translates into CASSLDVGGTGELFF.

The chain combines TRBV11-1 with TRBJ2-5; 10 bases align to TRBD2. Germline assignment: CDR1 SGHAT and CDR2 FQDESV (reference sequence). CDR3 length equals 15 residues. V shed 3 bases, J shed 4 bases, and the junction held 5 bases outside the gene matches. This CDR3 is CASSLGLAGVETQYF. The CDR3 nucleotides are TGTGCCAGCAGCTTGGGTCTAGCGGGAGTAGAGACCCAGTACTTC.

The chain is built from TRBV29-1 and TRBJ2-2; 13 bases are a match to TRBD2. CDR3 size: 16 residues. With 2 bases clipped from V and 4 bases from J, the junction kept 4 bases outside the gene matches. Germline V gene lookup returns CDR1 SQVTM and CDR2 ANQGSEA. CDR3: CSVESGTSGITGELFF. The CDR3 bases are TGCAGCGTTGAAAGCGGGACTAGCGGGATCACCGGGGAGCTGTTTTTT.

The V and J genes are TRBV27 and TRBJ1-2; 8 bases align to TRBD1. The ends lost 7 bases at V and 4 bases at J; junction bases unmatched: 8. The CDR3 sequence is 14 residues long. Germline-derived CDR1 and CDR2 are MNHEY and SMNVEV (reference sequence). The CDR3 DNA is TGTGCCAGCATCGACGGGACAGGAGCCTATGGCTACACCTTC. Translating it yields CASIDGTGAYGYTF.

J is TRBJ2-7 and V is TRBV7-3, with 8 bases that match TRBD1. Germline lookup yields CDR1 SGHTA and CDR2 FQGTGA. V shed 2 bases and J 3 bases; nucleotides not matched to a gene: 3. The CDR3 extends over 14 amino acids. As DNA, the CDR3 is TGTGCCAGCAGCTTAGGGACAGGAATCTACGAGCAGTACTTC. Protein product: CASSLGTGIYEQYF.

The rearrangement links TRBV7-2 to TRBJ2-3; tentative D call: TRBD2 (6 bases). There are 15 residues in the CDR3. V was clipped by 0 bases and J by 1 base, with 8 bases between them. The V gene's germline CDR1 is SGHTA and CDR2 FQGNSA. The CDR3 nucleotides are TGTGCCAGCAGCTTAGCGCAGCGGGGCACAGATACGCAGTATTTT. Translating it yields CASSLAQRGTDTQYF. The whole variable domain, remainder taken from reference TRBV7-2 and TRBJ2-3, is GAGVSQSPSNKVTEKGKDVELRCDPISGHTALYWYRQSLGQGLEFLIYFQGNSAPDKSGLPSDRFSAERTGGSVSTLTIQRTQQEDSAVYLCASSLAQRGTDTQYFGPGTRLTVL.

The rearrangement joins TRBV29-1 to TRBJ2-1, with 9 bases fitting TRBD2. Germline lookup yields CDR1 SQVTM and CDR2 ANQGSEA. The CDR3 contains 11 residues. The V and J ends lost 7 bases and 7 bases, in that order; junction bases with no gene match: 2. The CDR3 DNA sequence: TGCAGCGCACTAGCGGGTAATGAGCAGTTCTTC. Protein sequence: CSALAGNEQFF.

This chain links TRBV7-2 with TRBJ1-2; 8 bases match TRBD1. The CDR3 is 15 residues long. After removal of 5 bases from V and 4 bases from J, the junction contained 9 bases not matched to a gene. Germline CDR1 is SGHTA and CDR2 is FQGNSA. The CDR3 nucleotides read TGTGCCAGCAGCATCAACAGGGGGGCTTTCTATGGCTACACCTTC. Protein sequence: CASSINRGAFYGYTF.

The rearrangement joins TRBV7-9 to TRBJ1-2; a weak D match, TRBD1 (5 bases). The V gene's germline CDR1 is SEHNR and CDR2 FQNEAQ (reference sequence). Trimming took off 4 bases at V and 4 bases at J, with 13 bases between the two ends. The CDR3 contains 14 residues. The CDR3, as DNA: TGTGCCAGCAGCTACCAGACAGTCGGCTATGGCTACACCTTC. Protein: CASSYQTVGYGYTF.

The rearrangement links TRBV7-3 to TRBJ1-2; tentatively, D is TRBD1 (5 bases). V lost 5 bases and J 4 bases, leaving 11 bases between the germline ends. The CDR3 has 13 amino acids. Germline lookup yields CDR1 SGHTA and CDR2 FQGTGA. CDR3 sequence reads: CASSPGRGYGYTF. The CDR3 DNA sequence: TGTGCCAGCAGCCCTGGAAGGGGCTATGGCTACACCTTC.

This chain joins TRBV7-2 and TRBJ1-2; D perhaps matches TRBD1 (6 bases). The ends were cut back, 3 bases at V and 5 bases at J, with 13 bases in the middle. The CDR3 runs 14 residues. From germline, CDR1 is SGHTA and CDR2 FQGNSA. DNA of the CDR3: TGTGCCAGCAGCTTCGCCGGGACACAGTATGGCTACACCTTC. This codes for CASSFAGTQYGYTF.

V and J are TRBV5-5 and TRBJ2-7; the D gene is possibly TRBD2 (6 bases). The CDR3 has 14 amino acids. V was clipped by 5 bases and J by 7 bases, with 19 bases between them. Germline V gives CDR1 SGHKS, CDR2 YYEKEE (reference sequence). The CDR3 sequence: CASRELPGAGEQYF. The CDR3 bases are TGTGCCAGCAGGGAGCTGCCGGGCGCGGGGGAGCAGTACTTC.